A single TCR beta chain is shown here with its context. What this receptor recognizes is not known. Base qualities were left out, and no much larger clone turns up one base away. This entry comes from a study of identical twins (dated by TCRdb to about 2016). For the study in its entirety: The study deep-sequenced TCR alpha and beta repertoires from monozygotic twins, unrelated adults of various ages and cord blood to test whether fetal clonotypes persist. To rule out contamination, replicate twin experiments were performed at different times with different library preparation protocols. Points the paper makes about the study in general: Invariant T cells such as MAIT and iNKT could partly confound zero-insertion analyses, although diverse VJ usage argued against such confounding for most clonotypes. The excess sharing between twins in beta out-of-frame sequences was weaker because fewer shared sequences reduced the signal-to-noise ratio. In monozygotic twins, recombination models systematically underestimated out-of-frame TCR alpha sharing, but the models matched the sharing seen between unrelated individuals. Because the same donors could not be followed over many years, the conclusions relied on cross-sectional statistical analysis. Compared with coincidental sharing between unrelated individuals, out-of-frame TCR alpha sequences shared between twins showed an excess of sequences with low generation probability. Abundant cord blood beta clonotypes had fewer insertions, young adult naive repertoires showed a similar but weaker trend, and memory repertoires showed no such trend.

All donors were healthy Caucasians. Three pairs of female monozygotic twins, all aged about 18 to 30 years, made up the twin cohort. The RNA used for TCR libraries was isolated from peripheral blood mononuclear cells. The CDR1 and CDR2 encoded by the germline V gene (reference sequence) are DFQATT and SNEGSKA. Taken from cysteine to phenylalanine, the CDR3 has 16 residues. The only DNA kept is the CDR3, 48 bases in frame from the first base. The junction carries 15 bases between V and J, which are trimmed by 2 bases and 0 bases respectively. The protocol used for the library was 5' RACE. The sequencer was an Illumina HiSeq 2000. A universal primer binding site was introduced by template switching, and a unique molecular identifier was present in the final cDNA, enabling accurate counting of TCR cDNA molecules. Specific primers in the conserved constant-segment region were used to synthesize first-strand cDNA for the TCR alpha and beta chains. Each cDNA library was double barcoded, with a SMART-Mk sample barcode plus Illumina barcodes, to control for contamination. TruSeq adapter sequences, together with Illumina sample barcodes, were added in two successive PCR steps. The Illumina HiSeq platform was used with custom primers to sequence TCR alpha and beta cDNA libraries. The original methods were these. MiGEC processed the raw reads to extract unique molecular identifiers, while MiXCR was used to determine the CDR3 positions. For each individual, recombination models were inferred using an EM algorithm with the repgenHMM and IGoR tools. Shared clonotype analysis was performed with the tcR package in R, normalizing sharing by the product of cloneset sizes. To study raw recombination without the effects of thymic and clonal selection, out-of-frame nonproductive sequences were analyzed. In TCRdb, the public reads were trimmed at Q25 with fastp and aligned with MiXCR, with productive beta chains retained. Each entry merges the rows of one CDR3 protein and shows their most common DNA and genes. The V and J calls shown here were made by TCRdb, not taken from the authors' results. The sample contains roughly 630,000 distinct CDR3 sequences, roughly 6.6% of them found a single time. Jointly, the top ten make up 1.6% of the sample.

These data were also reused for a study on yellow fever vaccine responses in identical twins. From the second report: The T cell response to vaccination in identical twins was reported by the authors to appear partly convergent and partly personalized. Focusing on identical twins, the study followed the T cell clones that responded to the vaccine, and did so with precision.

Here the chain combines TRBV20-1 and TRBJ2-3; a confident D gene designation cannot be given. Sequencing was done on a sample of PBMCs. The sequence came from a young woman in good health. CDR3 region: CSARPGKGPSTDTQYF. The bases are TGCAGTGCTAGACCCGGCAAAGGCCCCAGCACAGATACGCAGTATTTT.